The TCR beta chain described here comes from a study of graft-versus-host responses after intestinal transplantation. Study background: Recipients had transplants, and these were multivisceral, liver-intestinal, or isolated intestinal. Every transplant recipient was induced with anti-thymocyte globulin, then maintained on tacrolimus and steroids for around 3 years.

This CDR3 comprises 18 residues. V lost 3 bases and J lost 4; bases outside the gene matches: 13. Germline V CDR1 and CDR2: KGHSH, LQKENI. Generated by immunoSEQ multiplex PCR, the TCRdb table keeps only in-frame clones and is missing some. The sample lists some 8,000 clones, 95% to 98% occurring once. For this clone: As yet, its antigen is unknown.

Points from the study as a whole: GvH clones surfaced in recipient marrow, some emerging earlier in ileum or blood. Within allografts, high graft-versus-host to host-versus-graft clonal ratios were seen among patients with graft-donor T cell macrochimerism.

The source was PBMCs, collected 23 days after intestinal transplant. This chain connects TRBV18 to TRBJ2-2, with 8 nucleotides matching TRBD2. This receptor was identified in a human patient who received an intestinal transplant, so some T cells may come from the graft donor. The CDR3 region is CASSPGAGGRSSTGELFF. The CDR3, as DNA: TGTGCCAGCTCACCTGGGGCGGGAGGACGATCAAGCACCGGGGAGCTGTTTTTT. Complete variable domain (other parts from reference TRBV18 and TRBJ2-2): NAGVMQNPRHLVRRRGQEARLRCSPMKGHSHVYWYRQLPEEGLKFMVYLQKENIIDESGMPKERFSAEFPKEGPSILRIQQVVRGDSAAYFCASSPGAGGRSSTGELFFGEGSRLTVL.